Each of the 29 T cell receptor beta chains below was sequenced from the same sample in a study of T cells in Graves' hyperthyroidism and ophthalmopathy. The CDR3 regions of TCR beta were amplified from RNA transcripts. The HTBI set primed first-round TCR CDR3 RT-PCR. TCRdb passed the multiplex PCR reads through MiXCR, listing each CDR3 protein once. The sample holds hundreds of thousands of distinct CDR3 sequences; 16% are singletons and the top ten take more than 3%. The sample taken for sequencing was blood. These receptors came from a woman in her 40s with Graves' ophthalmopathy.

The chain recombines TRBV6-1 with TRBJ1-3; a weak D match, TRBD1 (6 bases). Trimming left V 6 bases short and J 5 bases short, with 11 bases between. Germline CDR1 is MNHNS and CDR2 is SASEGT. The CDR3 loop spans 13 amino acids. The CDR3 coding sequence is TGTGCCAGCAGCAGGCAGGGGAGAAACACCATATATTTT. Encoded protein: CASSRQGRNTIYF.

This clonotype was seen a handful of times. CDR3 sequence (DNA): TGTGCCAGCAGTTACGACCATACAGGGGGCTCTGAAGCTTTCTTT. Encoded protein: CASSYDHTGGSEAFF. The V gene is TRBV6-6, the J gene TRBJ1-1, with TRBD1 matching 9 bases. After removal of 2 bases from V and 6 bases from J, the junction contained 7 bases not matched to a gene. The CDR3 runs 15 residues. Germline values: CDR1 MNHNY, CDR2 SVGAGI (reference sequence).

The chain is built from TRBV6-1 and TRBJ2-3; possibly TRBD1 or TRBD2 for D (5 bases each). In germline, CDR1 is MNHNS, CDR2 SASEGT. This CDR3 has 15 residues. V lost 3 bases and J 1 base, leaving 11 bases between the germline ends. The CDR3 nucleotides are TGTGCCAGCAGTGACGGACGGGACCGCACAGATACGCAGTATTTT. Translating gives CASSDGRDRTDTQYF.

Details on this clonotype: This may arise from a read error, as a much more abundant clone is one base away. V is TRBV5-1 and J is TRBJ2-7, with D tentatively TRBD1 (6 bases). The CDR3 loop spans 13 amino acids. In germline, CDR1 is SGHRS, CDR2 YFSETQ. The chain's CDR3 is CASSRQVGYEQCF. The CDR3, as DNA: TGCGCCAGCAGTAGACAGGTCGGCTACGAGCAGTGCTTC.

The V call is TRBV6-1, the J call TRBJ2-2; 11 positions agree with TRBD2. CDR1 MNHNS and CDR2 SASEGT come from the germline V gene. This CDR3 comprises 15 residues. Unmatched junction bases numbered 8, after V lost 8 bases and J lost 6 bases. The CDR3 reads CASSTTSGSAGELFF. The CDR3 coding sequence is TGTGCCAGCTCTACCACTAGCGGGAGCGCCGGGGAGCTGTTTTTT.

A word on this clonotype: This sequence may be a read error, since a much larger clone differs from it by one base. The V and J genes are TRBV2 and TRBJ1-1; maybe TRBD1 (6 bases). V was clipped by 7 bases and J by 2 bases, with 11 bases between them. The CDR3 sequence is 13 residues long. The germline V gene has CDR1 SNHLY and CDR2 FYNNEI. The CDR3 reads CASNRVSNTEAFF. In DNA, the CDR3 is TGTGCCAGCAACAGGGTTTCTAACACTGAAGCTTTCTTT.

This clonotype was detected many times. The chain has TRBV3-1 and TRBJ2-3; 12 nucleotides agree with TRBD2. In germline, CDR1 is LGHDT, CDR2 YNNKEL (reference sequence). Losses at the gene ends were 4 bases for V and 3 bases for J; bases not matched to a gene: 8. The CDR3 totals 17 residues. CDR3 DNA sequence: TGTGCCAGCAGCCCAACGCTACTAGCGGGGGGTACAGATACGCAGTATTTT. It yields the protein CASSPTLLAGGTDTQYF.

To note about this clonotype: The junction departs from germline at one end; a sequencing error may be responsible. The chain links TRBV6-2 or TRBV6-3 to TRBJ2-7; D gene ambiguous. This CDR3 contains 14 residues. The germline V gene has CDR1 MNHEY and CDR2 SVGEGT. As DNA, the CDR3 is TGTGCCAGCGGTTACTCGAAAGAGTCTTCCGAGCAGTACTTC. Translation: CASGYSKESSEQYF.

Regarding this clonotype: Because the CDR3 is missing its conserved closing phenylalanine or tryptophan, this is likely a read error. The J gene is TRBJ2-7, the V gene TRBV7-2; D is unclear. Germline CDR1 SGHTA, CDR2 FQGNSA. V dropped 0 bases and J dropped 4 bases, with 7 bases sitting between them. This CDR3 has 13 amino acids. CDR3 bases: TGTGCCAGCAGCTTAGCCGCCTCATACGAGCAGTACCTC. Amino acid sequence: CASSLAASYEQYL.

The rearrangement uses TRBV9 and TRBJ2-7; weak D call: TRBD2 (5 bases). Trimming shortened V by 6 bases and J by 1 base, and 14 bases separated the two germline ends. This CDR3 is built from 14 residues. Germline V CDR1 and CDR2: SGDLS, YYNGEE. The CDR3 protein is CASTKEDYSYEQYF. The DNA of the CDR3 is TGTGCCAGCACCAAAGAAGACTATTCCTACGAGCAGTACTTC.

The V gene is TRBV20-1, the J gene TRBJ1-1; 7 nucleotides match TRBD1. J was trimmed by 5 bases and V by 0 bases; bases with no gene match: 6. The CDR3 loop spans 14 amino acids. CDR1 DFQATT and CDR2 SNEGSKA come from the germline V gene (reference sequence). The chain's CDR3 is CSARDYRGLTEAFF. CDR3 DNA: TGCAGTGCTAGAGATTACAGGGGCCTTACTGAAGCTTTCTTT.

This clonotype was counted ten times or more. This chain links TRBV3-1 with TRBJ1-5; D is unresolved. Trimming removed 0 bases at V and 9 bases at J, with 9 bases between. The CDR3 runs 13 residues. Germline values: CDR1 LGHDT, CDR2 YNNKEL (reference sequence). The CDR3, as DNA: TGTGCCAGCAGCCAAGATAGGAACTGGCCCCAGCATTTT. Translated: CASSQDRNWPQHF.

The chain combines TRBV7-9 with TRBJ1-4; 9 nucleotides line up with TRBD1. This CDR3 is 15 amino acids long. Germline V lookup: CDR1 SEHNR, CDR2 FQNEAQ (reference sequence). J was trimmed by 7 bases and V by 6 bases; bases with no gene match: 9. The CDR3 nucleotides read TGTGCCAGCAGTTTGCCCGGGACAGGGAGTGAAAAACTGTTTTTT. It yields the protein CASSLPGTGSEKLFF.

The V call is TRBV28, the J call TRBJ1-4; D is unresolved. The V end lost 3 bases, the J end lost 7 bases, and 6 bases lay between the germline ends. The CDR3 extends over 12 amino acids. Germline CDR1 MDHEN, CDR2 SYDVKM. The CDR3 here is CASSLSSEKLFF. CDR3 DNA: TGTGCCAGCAGTTTGAGTAGTGAAAAACTGTTTTTT.

This clonotype was counted at least ten times. The CDR3 sequence is CASSQGYRGKTQYF. In DNA form, the CDR3 reads TGTGCCAGCAGCCAAGGGTACAGGGGAAAGACCCAGTACTTC. This chain joins TRBV3-1 and TRBJ2-5; 7 bases agree with TRBD1. In germline, CDR1 is LGHDT, CDR2 YNNKEL (reference sequence). V shed 1 base and J 6 bases; nucleotides not matched to a gene: 5. The CDR3 is 14 amino acids.

The gene calls are TRBV6-5 and TRBJ2-5; the match to TRBD2 covers 7 bases. Trimming removed 4 bases from V and 3 bases from J; junction bases left unmatched: 8. There are 15 residues in the CDR3. Germline V lookup: CDR1 MNHEY, CDR2 SVGAGI. The CDR3 region is CASSSPRAGEETQYF. The CDR3 DNA reads TGTGCCAGCAGTTCCCCTCGGGCGGGAGAAGAGACCCAGTACTTC.

The chain carries TRBV7-9 and TRBJ1-1; no definite D call. Germline assignment: CDR1 SEHNR and CDR2 FQNEAQ (reference sequence). The CDR3 has 14 residues. V lost 5 bases, J lost 1 base, and 11 bases lay in between. The CDR3 sequence is CASSPPLKNTEAFF. Written as DNA, the CDR3 is TGTGCCAGCAGCCCCCCTTTGAAGAACACTGAAGCTTTCTTT.

This clonotype was recorded many times. The chain couples TRBV5-1 to TRBJ2-7; possible D gene TRBD2, 6 bases. Trimming removed 2 bases from V and 4 bases from J, with 25 bases in between. Germline V gene lookup returns CDR1 SGHRS and CDR2 YFSETQ. There are 18 residues in the CDR3. For the CDR3, the DNA is TGCGCCAGCAGCTTACTCCCACTTGCGGGATCACCCGAGTACGAGCAGTACTTC. This translates into CASSLLPLAGSPEYEQYF.

This clonotype was recorded at least ten times. The V and J genes are TRBV30 and TRBJ2-1; 9 bases fit TRBD2. This CDR3 is built from 12 residues. CDR1 and CDR2 from the germline V gene are GTSNPN and SVGIG (reference sequence). V lost 4 bases and J lost 7; bases outside the gene matches: 2. The CDR3 here is CAWKLAGNEQFF. CDR3 in DNA: TGTGCCTGGAAGCTAGCGGGGAATGAGCAGTTCTTC.

This clonotype was recorded a few times. A read error may explain this, as a much larger clone is one base away. The chain joins TRBV5-1 to TRBJ1-6, with 11 bases aligning to TRBD1. In germline, CDR1 is SGHRS, CDR2 YFSETQ. CDR3 length equals 14 residues. Trimming removed 4 bases from V and 9 bases from J; junction bases left unmatched: 3. CDR3 amino acids: CASSAGTGGSPLHF. For the CDR3, the DNA is TGCGCCAGCAGCGCCGGGACAGGGGGTTCACCCCTCCACTTT.

V gene TRBV9 combines with J gene TRBJ1-6, with 7 bases that match TRBD1. With 3 bases clipped from V and 8 bases from J, the junction kept 8 bases outside the gene matches. The CDR3 extends over 15 amino acids. Germline V gene lookup returns CDR1 SGDLS and CDR2 YYNGEE. Written as DNA, the CDR3 is TGTGCCAGCAGCGAATCCGGGACAGCGGATTCACCCCTCCACTTT. This translates into CASSESGTADSPLHF.

This clonotype was detected many times. This chain links TRBV3-1 with TRBJ1-5, with D possibly being TRBD1 (6 bases). CDR3 length: 15 residues. Trimming pared 4 bases from V and 7 bases from J, leaving 17 bases between. CDR1 LGHDT and CDR2 YNNKEL come from the germline V gene (reference sequence). Here the CDR3 DNA reads TGTGCCAGCAGCCCACTTGGGGGGGCAGGGCAGCCCCAGCATTTT. It translates to CASSPLGGAGQPQHF.

The rearrangement uses TRBV4-1 and TRBJ2-3; D gene ambiguous. The CDR3 is 16 amino acids. Germline V gene lookup returns CDR1 MGHRA and CDR2 YSYEKL. The ends were cut back, 0 bases at V and 1 base at J, with 11 bases in the middle. The CDR3 loop reads CASSQDRALGTDTQYF. CDR3 coding DNA: TGCGCCAGCAGCCAAGACCGGGCTCTCGGCACAGATACGCAGTATTTT.

This clonotype showed up just a few times. A read error is possible here, since a much larger clone lies one base away. The chain couples TRBV28 to TRBJ1-1; 7 bases are shared with TRBD1. In germline, CDR1 is MDHEN, CDR2 SYDVKM. This CDR3 spans 14 amino acids. The CDR3 DNA sequence: TGTGCCAGCAGCCCGACCCGGGGACAGCGTGAAACTTTCTTT. Protein: CASSPTRGQRETFF.

This clonotype was counted ten times or more. The chain uses TRBV28 and TRBJ1-5, with D possibly being TRBD1 (5 bases). Looked up from germline, CDR1 is MDHEN and CDR2 is SYDVKM. Trimming took off 2 bases at V and 5 bases at J, with 10 bases between the two ends. The CDR3 consists of 14 residues. CDR3 sequence: CASSLAREDQPQHF. The CDR3 DNA sequence: TGTGCCAGCAGTTTAGCCAGGGAGGATCAGCCCCAGCATTTT.

This clonotype has at least ten counts. J is TRBJ1-1 and V is TRBV20-1, with 7 bases that match TRBD1. V lost 4 bases and J lost 5; bases outside the gene matches: 7. In germline, CDR1 is DFQATT, CDR2 SNEGSKA (reference sequence). The length of the CDR3 is 13 residues. CDR3 DNA sequence: TGCAGTGCTACCAGGTACAGGGGTACTGAAGCTTTCTTT. It is translated as CSATRYRGTEAFF.

This clonotype was observed many times. The chain recombines TRBV28 with TRBJ2-2, with TRBD1 matching 7 bases. CDR1 is MDHEN and CDR2 is SYDVKM in the germline V gene. The CDR3 is made up of 14 amino acids. The trim removed 8 bases at V and 7 bases at J, leaving 10 bases unmatched. The DNA for the CDR3 is TGTGCCAGCTCAGGGACAGCTTTCATCGGGGAGCTGTTTTTT. Its translation is CASSGTAFIGELFF.

The chain is built from TRBV18 and TRBJ1-5; 7 positions agree with TRBD1. Germline CDR1 is KGHSH and CDR2 is LQKENI. This CDR3 has 17 residues. The ends lost 1 base at V and 7 bases at J; junction bases unmatched: 13. The CDR3 protein is CASSPRRQGISAQPQHF. CDR3 nucleotides: TGTGCCAGCTCACCACGAAGACAGGGTATATCGGCGCAGCCCCAGCATTTT. Drawing the rest from reference TRBV18 and TRBJ1-5, the complete variable domain is NAGVMQNPRHLVRRRGQEARLRCSPMKGHSHVYWYRQLPEEGLKFMVYLQKENIIDESGMPKERFSAEFPKEGPSILRIQQVVRGDSAAYFCASSPRRQGISAQPQHFGDGTRLSIL.

This clonotype came up a few times. The rearrangement links TRBV2 to TRBJ2-5; D is perhaps TRBD1 (6 bases). V lost 2 bases, J lost 0 bases, and 10 bases lay in between. The CDR3 contains 15 residues. Germline V CDR1 and CDR2: SNHLY, FYNNEI. CDR3 residues: CASSETGWYQETQYF. The CDR3 nucleotides read TGTGCCAGCAGTGAAACAGGGTGGTACCAAGAGACCCAGTACTTC.